What follows are 31 T cell receptor beta chains derived from one specimen sequenced in a study of T cells in Graves' hyperthyroidism and ophthalmopathy. RNA transcripts gave rise to amplified TCR beta CDR3 regions. Initially, a first-round RT-PCR of the TCR CDR3 employed the HTBI primer set. In TCRdb, the multiplex PCR reads were re-called with MiXCR into one record per CDR3 protein. This table holds more than 150,000 distinct CDR3 sequences, approximately 15% found once. Material for sequencing was blood. These receptors were taken from a woman aged 50 to 60 with Graves' hyperthyroidism.

The sample holds many counts of this clonotype. This chain joins TRBV29-1 and TRBJ1-2; D is ambiguous. The V gene lost 5 bases and the J gene lost 3 bases, with 19 bases spanning the gap. The CDR3 has 15 residues. Per the germline V gene, CDR1 is SQVTM and CDR2 is ANQGSEA. This chain's CDR3 is CSVPVSRTLDYGYTF. Here the CDR3 DNA reads TGCAGCGTTCCCGTGTCTCGGACCCTCGACTATGGCTACACCTTC.

The V and J genes are TRBV5-1 and TRBJ1-1, with D perhaps matching TRBD1 (6 bases). Trimming took off 2 bases at V and 1 base at J, with 15 bases between the two ends. The germline V gene has CDR1 SGHRS and CDR2 YFSETQ. The CDR3 is made up of 16 amino acids. In nucleotides, the CDR3 is TGCGCCAGCAGCTTACAGGGAGGATCTTGGAACACTGAAGCTTTCTTT. This translates into CASSLQGGSWNTEAFF.

The sample holds a few counts of this clonotype. The chain links TRBV6-5 to TRBJ1-2, with 10 bases matching TRBD1. This CDR3 has 15 amino acids. The germline gives CDR1 MNHEY, CDR2 SVGAGI. The ends lost 0 bases at V and 8 bases at J; junction bases unmatched: 6. CDR3 DNA sequence: TGTGCCAGCAGTTACTCGGGACAGGGGTTAGGAGGCTACACCTTC. It encodes CASSYSGQGLGGYTF.

The table lists this clonotype with many counts. The CDR3 is CASSYGRVLSNQPQHF. The CDR3 DNA reads TGTGCCAGCAGTTACGGCAGGGTCCTTAGCAATCAGCCCCAGCATTTT. J is TRBJ1-5 and V is TRBV6-2 or TRBV6-3; a weak D match, TRBD1 (5 bases). Trimming removed 2 bases at V and 0 bases at J, with 11 bases between. The CDR3 length is 16 residues. The V gene's germline CDR1 is MNHEY and CDR2 SVGEGT.

This clonotype appeared a few times. One end of the junction fails to match germline, which may point to a read error. This chain connects TRBV6-5 to TRBJ2-1; D is unresolved. The CDR3 has 15 amino acids. Germline lookup yields CDR1 MNHEY and CDR2 SVGAGI. This CDR3 reads CASSDSPGQHNEQFF. The CDR3 DNA reads TGTGCCAGCAGTGACTCGCCTGGGCAACACAATGAGCAGTTCTTC.

This clonotype was observed a handful of times. The chain uses TRBV5-1 and TRBJ2-7, with 7 bases aligning to TRBD1. J lost 5 bases, V lost 1 base, and 6 bases had no gene match. CDR1 and CDR2 (germline): SGHRS, YFSETQ. The CDR3 covers 14 residues. Written as DNA, the CDR3 is TGCGCCAGCAGCTTGACAGGGGATACCCACGAGCAGTACTTC. Its translation: CASSLTGDTHEQYF.

In this sample, this clonotype turned up many times. The chain links TRBV6-2 or TRBV6-3 to TRBJ2-4; maybe TRBD1 (7 bases). The CDR3 has 15 residues. The V gene's germline CDR1 is MNHEY and CDR2 SVGEGT. V was cut by 3 bases and J by 7 bases, with 16 bases left in between. CDR3 nucleotides: TGTGCCAGCAGTTATTACGAGACAGGGAGGAACATTCAGTACTTC. It codes for CASSYYETGRNIQYF.

This clonotype came up many times. The V gene is TRBV18, the J gene TRBJ1-5; no reliable D call. V dropped 4 bases and J dropped 3 bases, with 7 bases sitting between them. Germline lookup yields CDR1 KGHSH and CDR2 LQKENI. The CDR3 covers 13 residues. CDR3 residues: CASSQGSNQPQHF. The CDR3 DNA reads as TGTGCCAGCTCACAGGGCTCCAATCAGCCCCAGCATTTT.

The sample holds many counts of this clonotype. The rearrangement joins TRBV27 to TRBJ1-5, with D perhaps TRBD1 (5 bases). The CDR3 spans 15 residues. V lost 3 bases, J lost 3 bases, and 12 bases lay in between. Germline CDR1 MNHEY, CDR2 SMNVEV (reference sequence). DNA of the CDR3: TGTGCCAGCAGTTTCTTAGGGACGAACAATCAGCCCCAGCATTTT. This gives the protein CASSFLGTNNQPQHF.

This rearrangement joins TRBV28 to TRBJ1-2, with 7 bases matching TRBD1. The CDR3 sequence is 14 residues long. V shed 4 bases and J 8 bases; nucleotides not matched to a gene: 10. Germline CDR1 is MDHEN and CDR2 is SYDVKM. The CDR3 DNA is TGTGCCAGCAGTTCCCCATCTACAGGGGAGGGCTACACCTTC. Protein: CASSSPSTGEGYTF.

The table lists this clonotype with many counts. The chain has TRBV28 and TRBJ1-3; D is ambiguous. The CDR3 runs to 14 residues. CDR1 and CDR2 (germline): MDHEN, SYDVKM. V lost 4 bases and J 4 bases, leaving 11 bases between the germline ends. The CDR3 protein is CASSSLTKGNTIYF. The CDR3 bases are TGTGCCAGCAGTTCCCTCACCAAGGGAAACACCATATATTTT.

This clonotype was observed at least ten times. V gene TRBV2 combines with J gene TRBJ2-4; 14 nucleotides match TRBD2. The CDR3 contains 20 residues. Germline CDR1 SNHLY, CDR2 FYNNEI. The J segment lost 0 bases and the V segment lost 6 bases, leaving 13 bases of the junction unmatched. The chain's CDR3 is CASSRTSGGPYTLAKNIQYF. The CDR3 region has the DNA TGTGCCAGCAGCCGGACTAGCGGGGGGCCCTACACCTTAGCCAAAAACATTCAGTACTTC.

The DNA of the CDR3 is TGTGCCAGCAGCTACAGACTAGCGGGAGACGAGCAGTACTTC. Protein: CASSYRLAGDEQYF. This sequence joins TRBV5-5 and TRBJ2-7; the match to TRBD2 covers 12 bases. The germline CDR1 and CDR2 sequences are SGHKS and YYEKEE (reference sequence). V dropped 3 bases and J dropped 5; count of bases not matched to a gene: 3. The length of the CDR3 is 14 residues.

This clonotype was seen many times. One junction end does not reproduce the germline sequence, and a read error may be involved. The chain links TRBV7-7 to TRBJ2-1; tentative D call: TRBD2 (6 bases). Germline assignment: CDR1 SSHAT and CDR2 FNYEAQ (reference sequence). The CDR3 spans 15 residues. CDR3 in DNA: TGTGCTAGCAGCTCAGGAGGGGTGCCTAACAATGAGCAGTTCTTC. Protein: CASSSGGVPNNEQFF.

Many counts were recorded for this clonotype. The V and J genes are TRBV28 and TRBJ1-2, with 7 positions matching TRBD1. J was trimmed by 7 bases and V by 3 bases; bases with no gene match: 11. The CDR3 extends over 15 amino acids. Germline V gives CDR1 MDHEN, CDR2 SYDVKM. CDR3 bases: TGTGCCAGCAGTTTGTCAGGGGGTTCTTCGGGTGGCTACACCTTC. This translates into CASSLSGGSSGGYTF.

Regarding this clonotype: Since a much larger clone is just one base distant, this may be a read error. V usage is TRBV7-9 and J usage is TRBJ1-1; 7 bases fit TRBD1. V lost 1 base, J lost 2 bases, and 7 bases stayed unmatched. The CDR3 loop spans 16 amino acids. Germline CDR1 is SEHNR and CDR2 is FQNEAQ (reference sequence). The CDR3 DNA sequence: TGTGCCAGCAGCTTAGTACAGGGGTCTTTTAACACTGAAGCTTTCTTT. Its protein is CASSLVQGSFNTEAFF.

The rearrangement links TRBV28 to TRBJ2-7, with 8 bases lining up with TRBD2. Trimming took 6 bases from V and 4 from J; bases not matched to a gene: 11. The CDR3 has 15 amino acids. Germline CDR1 and CDR2: MDHEN and SYDVKM. The CDR3: CASRAALAGWYEQYF. The CDR3 DNA follows: TGTGCCAGCAGGGCAGCCTTAGCGGGATGGTACGAGCAGTACTTC.

Ten or more counts support this clonotype. The V and J genes are TRBV19 and TRBJ2-6, with unresolved D. CDR1 is LNHDA, CDR2 SQIVND, per germline (reference sequence). V dropped 6 bases and J dropped 0 bases, with 12 bases sitting between them. The CDR3 loop spans 16 amino acids. CDR3 DNA sequence: TGTGCCAGTAGCTCGAATCAGATCTCTGGGGCCAACGTCCTGACTTTC. This codes for CASSSNQISGANVLTF.

This clonotype was seen repeatedly, ten times or more. The chain links TRBV7-9 to TRBJ2-7, with D perhaps assigned TRBD1 or TRBD2 (5 bases each). The CDR3 runs 12 residues. Germline lookup yields CDR1 SEHNR and CDR2 FQNEAQ (reference sequence). V lost 4 bases and J lost 5, with 9 bases in between. CDR3: CASSSPGHEQYF. The CDR3 DNA reads as TGTGCCAGCAGCTCTCCGGGGCACGAGCAGTACTTC.

The gene calls are TRBV4-3 and TRBJ2-4; 10 bases line up with TRBD1. The CDR3 totals 14 residues. J lost 7 bases, V lost 4 bases, and 4 bases had no gene match. The germline CDR1 and CDR2 sequences are LGHNA and YSLEER. DNA of the CDR3: TGCGCCAGCAGCCCGGGACAGGGGAGGAACATTCAGTACTTC. Translating gives CASSPGQGRNIQYF.

This clonotype was detected ten times or more. V is TRBV25-1 and J is TRBJ2-3, with 7 nucleotides matching TRBD1. The germline V gene encodes CDR1 MGHDK and CDR2 SYGVNS. V dropped 6 bases and J dropped 5; count of bases not matched to a gene: 5. The CDR3 extends over 13 amino acids. The CDR3 loop reads CASRGTGVDTQYF. CDR3 DNA sequence: TGTGCCAGCAGGGGAACAGGGGTAGATACGCAGTATTTT. Filled out from reference TRBV25-1 and TRBJ2-3, the complete variable domain reads EADIYQTPRYLVIGTGKKITLECSQTMGHDKMYWYQQDPGMELHLIHYSYGVNSTEKGDLSSESTVSRIRTEHFPLTLESARPSHTSQYLCASRGTGVDTQYFGPGTRLTVL.

This clonotype was detected ten times or more. The chain carries TRBV7-9 and TRBJ2-3, with no clear D. This CDR3 region has 15 residues. Germline CDR1 SEHNR, CDR2 FQNEAQ (reference sequence). The V and J ends lost 5 bases and 1 base respectively, with 13 bases between them. The CDR3 DNA follows: TGTGCCAGCAGCATCGCACGACGGCGCACAGATACGCAGTATTTT. Translated, it gives CASSIARRRTDTQYF. The complete variable domain, with remaining parts taken from reference TRBV7-9 and TRBJ2-3, reads DTGVSQNPRHKITKRGQNVTFRCDPISEHNRLYWYRQTLGQGPEFLTYFQNEAQLEKSRLLSDRFSAERPKGSFSTLEIQRTEQGDSAMYLCASSIARRRTDTQYFGPGTRLTVL.

As concerns this clonotype: This may be a read error, as it is one base from a much larger clone. The chain has TRBV5-8 and TRBJ1-2, with 7 bases lining up with TRBD1. The CDR3 sequence is 13 residues long. J was trimmed by 4 bases and V by 3 bases; bases with no gene match: 3. In germline, CDR1 is SGHTS, CDR2 YDEGEE. The CDR3 nucleotides read TGTGCCAGCAGCTCGGGACAGTCCTATGGCTACACCTTC. It is translated as CASSSGQSYGYTF. Combining the CDR3 with reference TRBV5-8 and TRBJ1-2 gives the whole variable domain EAGVTQSPTHLIKTRGQQATLRCSPISGHTSVYWYQQALGLGLQFLLWYDEGEERNRGNFPPRFSGRQFPNYSSELNVNALELEDSALYLCASSSGQSYGYTFGSGTRLTVV.

This clonotype has more than one count but fewer than ten. The chain combines TRBV20-1 with TRBJ2-4, with D possibly called TRBD1 or TRBD2 (6 bases each). V lost 2 bases to trimming and J lost 4 bases, with 12 bases between them. The CDR3 runs 14 residues. The V gene's germline CDR1 is DFQATT and CDR2 SNEGSKA (reference sequence). The CDR3 spells CSARTGGTKNIQYF. The DNA of the CDR3 is TGCAGTGCTAGAACCGGGGGCACGAAAAACATTCAGTACTTC.

This clonotype was seen repeatedly, ten times or more. J is TRBJ2-3 and V is TRBV14; the D is unclear. V gave up 5 bases and J gave up 2 bases, with 8 bases separating them. Germline loops: CDR1 SGHDN, CDR2 FVKESK. The CDR3 extends over 13 amino acids. The CDR3 sequence: CASSERNTDTQYF. The CDR3 DNA reads TGTGCCAGCAGCGAAAGGAACACAGATACGCAGTATTTT. Complete variable domain (other parts from reference TRBV14 and TRBJ2-3): EAGVTQFPSHSVIEKGQTVTLRCDPISGHDNLYWYRRVMGKEIKFLLHFVKESKQDESGMPNNRFLAERTGGTYSTLKVQPAELEDSGVYFCASSERNTDTQYFGPGTRLTVL.

This clonotype appeared a few times. J is TRBJ1-2 and V is TRBV6-5; D is ambiguous. The germline CDR1 and CDR2 sequences are MNHEY and SVGAGI. The CDR3 extends over 12 amino acids. V was clipped by 2 bases and J by 4 bases, with 5 bases between them. The CDR3 coding sequence is TGTGCCAGCAGTTACAAGGTCTATGGCTACACCTTC. This gives the protein CASSYKVYGYTF.

The table lists this clonotype with many counts. The chain has TRBV20-1 and TRBJ1-1, with D unclear. Germline loops: CDR1 DFQATT, CDR2 SNEGSKA (reference sequence). The CDR3 is 13 amino acids. The germline V and J ends were trimmed by 2 bases and 0 bases, with 7 bases remaining between them. The CDR3 DNA sequence: TGCAGTGCTAGATCGGGGTTGAACACTGAAGCTTTCTTT. Translation: CSARSGLNTEAFF.

This clonotype was seen many times. V usage is TRBV7-8 and J usage is TRBJ2-3; TRBD1 matches 8 bases. Germline values: CDR1 SGHVS, CDR2 FQNEAQ. The ends lost 3 bases at V and 2 bases at J; junction bases unmatched: 7. The CDR3 is 16 amino acids. As DNA, the CDR3 is TGTGCCAGCAGCTTCACAGGGGGAGGAGACACAGATACGCAGTATTTT. Protein sequence: CASSFTGGGDTDTQYF. Supplemented by reference TRBV7-8 and TRBJ2-3, the full variable domain reads GAGVSQSPRYKVAKRGQDVALRCDPISGHVSLFWYQQALGQGPEFLTYFQNEAQLDKSGLPSDRFFAERPEGSVSTLKIQRTQQEDSAVYLCASSFTGGGDTDTQYFGPGTRLTVL.

This clonotype was observed once. V gene TRBV2 combines with J gene TRBJ1-5, with TRBD1 matching over 7 bases. Germline V gene sequence: CDR1 SNHLY, CDR2 FYNNEI. Unmatched junction bases numbered 8, after V lost 7 bases and J lost 5 bases. CDR3 size: 14 residues. The CDR3 region has the DNA TGTGCCAGCACCTTGCGACAGGGTCATCAGCCCCAGCATTTT. Encoded protein: CASTLRQGHQPQHF. Full variable domain (remainder filled in from reference TRBV2 and TRBJ1-5): EPEVTQTPSHQVTQMGQEVILRCVPISNHLYFYWYRQILGQKVEFLVSFYNNEISEKSEIFDDQFSVERPDGSNFTLKIRSTKLEDSAMYFCASTLRQGHQPQHFGDGTRLSIL.

This clonotype was recorded at least ten times. The chain uses TRBV20-1 and TRBJ1-2; TRBD1 aligns across 9 bases. The CDR3 is 13 residues long. Germline CDR1 is DFQATT and CDR2 is SNEGSKA (reference sequence). The J segment lost 4 bases and the V segment lost 5 bases, leaving 5 bases of the junction unmatched. CDR3 nucleotides: TGCAGTGCTCGCCGGGACAGGGTCTATGGCTACACCTTC. It is translated as CSARRDRVYGYTF.

This clonotype has a count of ten or more. The rearrangement joins TRBV19 to TRBJ1-5; D not certain. V dropped 0 bases and J dropped 3 bases, with 6 bases sitting between them. The CDR3 has 14 residues. CDR1 and CDR2 from the germline V gene are LNHDA and SQIVND (reference sequence). The CDR3 sequence: CASSIDTYNQPQHF. As DNA, the CDR3 is TGTGCCAGTAGTATAGACACCTACAATCAGCCCCAGCATTTT.